Following are 26 T cell receptor beta chains from one sample sequenced in a study of CD8 T cells in Susac syndrome. The authors reverse transcribed roughly 0.5 to 1 ug RNA with random hexamers. TCRdb analysed the immunoSEQ multiplex PCR reads with MiXCR anew, one entry per CDR3 protein. The sample has about 300,000 distinct CDR3 sequences; over 75% are singletons. Sequenced input: CD8+ T cells from PBMCs. These receptors originate from a human donor with multiple sclerosis.

This chain joins TRBV7-6 and TRBJ2-3; 9 nucleotides agree with TRBD2. Losses at the gene ends were 1 base for V and 5 bases for J; bases not matched to a gene: 4. The CDR3 has 15 residues. Germline-derived CDR1 and CDR2 are SGHVS and FNYEAQ. In DNA form, the CDR3 reads TGTGCCAGCAGCTTAGGCGGGGGGGCCGTAGATACGCAGTATTTT. It specifies CASSLGGGAVDTQYF.

This clonotype was seen a single time. The chain uses TRBV4-2 and TRBJ2-7; TRBD2 matches 11 bases. Germline CDR1 and CDR2: LGHNA and YNFKEQ. This CDR3 comprises 17 residues. The J segment lost 4 bases and the V segment lost 2 bases, leaving 10 bases of the junction unmatched. Here the CDR3 DNA reads TGTGCCAGCAGCCAAACGGCCGCGGGACTAGCGGCTTACGAGCAGTACTTC. It codes for CASSQTAAGLAAYEQYF.

This clonotype occurred once. The chain employs TRBV21-1 and TRBJ2-7; the table's D gene call, TRBD1, was not cross checked with the DNA. TRBV21-1 corresponds to a pseudogene. The CDR3 spans 15 residues. The CDR3 is CASSLGGRVFYEQYF. CDR3 bases: TGTGCCAGCAGCCTAGGGGGTCGCGTGTTCTACGAGCAGTACTTC.

This clonotype was found a few times. The rearrangement uses TRBV2 and TRBJ2-7; 8 bases align to TRBD1. In germline, CDR1 is SNHLY, CDR2 FYNNEI. J gave up 3 bases and V 5 bases, and 9 bases lay outside the gene matches. The CDR3 has 15 amino acids. The CDR3: CASSSTGQGHYEQYF. DNA for the CDR3: TGTGCCAGCAGTTCGACCGGACAGGGCCACTACGAGCAGTACTTC.

The rearrangement joins TRBV27 to TRBJ2-1; either TRBD1 or TRBD2 may supply D (7 bases each). The germline CDR1 and CDR2 sequences are MNHEY and SMNVEV (reference sequence). The ends were cut back, 7 bases at V and 5 bases at J, with 21 bases in the middle. CDR3 length: 16 amino acids. The CDR3 DNA is TGTGCCAGCACCTACCAGGGGGGGCGGCCTGACAATGAGCAGTTCTTC. This codes for CASTYQGGRPDNEQFF.

The CDR3 nucleotides read TGCAGTTCTGCCGCAGCGAACACCGGGGAGCTGTTTTTT. This translates into CSSAAANTGELFF. V usage is TRBV29-1 and J usage is TRBJ2-2; D remains ambiguous. The germline CDR1 and CDR2 sequences are SQVTM and ANQGSEA. This CDR3 has 13 residues.

CDR3 bases: TGTGCCAGCAGTCCTCGGGCGGGGGCCGGCACAACCTCCGGCTATTTT. Its translation is CASSPRAGAGTTSGYF. The rearrangement links TRBV12-3 or TRBV12-4 to TRBJ1-3; D may be TRBD1 (6 bases). V lost 5 bases and J lost 16, with 30 bases in between. The CDR3 length is 16 residues.

The rearrangement uses TRBV6-2 or TRBV6-3 and TRBJ2-4; D gene unclear. Trimming cost V 6 bases and J 3 bases, with 18 bases left between them. This CDR3 has 16 residues. Germline V gene lookup returns CDR1 MNHEY and CDR2 SVGEGT. CDR3: CASSLERSGIKNIQYF. The CDR3 DNA reads TGTGCCAGCAGCCTAGAAAGATCCGGAATCAAAAACATTCAGTACTTC.

Only one count was recorded for this clonotype. The J gene is TRBJ2-7, the V gene TRBV6-1; D perhaps matches TRBD2 (5 bases). Germline V gives CDR1 MNHNS, CDR2 SASEGT. Trimming shortened V by 10 bases and J by 2 bases, and 24 bases separated the two germline ends. CDR3 length: 16 amino acids. CDR3 coding DNA: TGTGCCACCTATTCTGTATGGGAGACGGAACCCTACGAGCAGTACTTC. It specifies CATYSVWETEPYEQYF.

This clonotype appeared once. The rearrangement uses TRBV13 and TRBJ2-5, with D possibly matching TRBD1 (5 bases). Trimming stripped 3 bases from V and 2 bases from J, with 10 bases between. The CDR3 length is 14 residues. The germline CDR1 and CDR2 sequences are PRHDT and FYEKMQ (reference sequence). The DNA for the CDR3 is TGTGCCAGCAGCTTTAGGGGCCGACAAGAGACCCAGTACTTC. Amino acids: CASSFRGRQETQYF.

The CDR3 spells CASSPAAYYNEQFF. DNA for the CDR3: TGTGCCAGCAGCCCAGCGGCCTATTACAATGAGCAGTTCTTC. V gene TRBV11-2 combines with J gene TRBJ2-1; a possible D gene is TRBD2 (5 bases). Germline values: CDR1 SGHAT, CDR2 FQNNGV. The germline V and J ends were trimmed by 5 bases and 4 bases, with 12 bases remaining between them. The CDR3 sequence is 14 residues long.

The chain is built from TRBV9 and TRBJ2-2, with D hard to call. The germline CDR1 and CDR2 sequences are SGDLS and YYNGEE. The CDR3 spans 15 residues. Trimming removed 3 bases at V and 6 bases at J, with 15 bases between. CDR3 amino acids: CASSAAIPRAGELFF. DNA of the CDR3: TGTGCCAGCAGCGCCGCGATACCCCGGGCCGGGGAGCTGTTTTTT.

The chain carries TRBV6-1 and TRBJ1-6, with TRBD1 identical over 7 bases. This CDR3 has 15 amino acids. V trimming: 1 base; J trimming: 7 bases; junction bases outside the gene matches: 4. Germline V CDR1 and CDR2: MNHNS, SASEGT. CDR3 sequence (DNA): TGTGCCAGCAGTGAAGATCAGGGGGGAAATTCACCCCTCCACTTT. As protein: CASSEDQGGNSPLHF.

V usage is TRBV28 and J usage is TRBJ2-5; the match to TRBD2 covers 11 bases. The J call could be wrong; TRBJ2-1 is a better fit for the DNA end. This CDR3 is built from 15 residues. Germline lookup yields CDR1 MDHEN and CDR2 SYDVKM. CDR3 sequence: CASSSGTSGPLSQFF. The CDR3 DNA reads TGTGCCAGCAGTTCCGGGACTAGCGGTCCCCTTAGCCAGTTCTTC.

The V and J genes are TRBV9 and TRBJ2-6; D gene uncertain. Per the germline V gene, CDR1 is SGDLS and CDR2 is YYNGEE. The length of the CDR3 is 16 residues. V lost 0 bases and J lost 0, with 7 bases in between. CDR3 in DNA: TGTGCCAGCAGCGTAGGGCGCTTCTCTGGGGCCAACGTCCTGACTTTC. Translating it yields CASSVGRFSGANVLTF.

The J gene is TRBJ2-3, the V gene TRBV28; 10 bases align to TRBD2. Germline values: CDR1 MDHEN, CDR2 SYDVKM. The CDR3 runs to 17 residues. V was pared by 8 bases and J by 0 bases, with 11 bases of the junction left unmatched. CDR3 residues: CASESIAGGSSTDTQYF. CDR3 nucleotides: TGTGCCAGCGAGAGTATAGCGGGAGGCTCAAGCACAGATACGCAGTATTTT.

The V and J genes are TRBV6-2 or TRBV6-3 and TRBJ2-7, with D tentatively TRBD1 (5 bases). The CDR3 covers 14 residues. V was trimmed by 2 bases and J by 2 bases, leaving 10 bases between them. Germline CDR1 is MNHEY and CDR2 is SVGEGT. The CDR3 bases are TGTGCCAGCAGTTACCCCGACAGTACCTACGAGCAGTACTTC. Its protein is CASSYPDSTYEQYF.

This chain links TRBV27 with TRBJ2-1; the match to TRBD1 covers 7 bases. Germline values: CDR1 MNHEY, CDR2 SMNVEV (reference sequence). The CDR3 has 13 amino acids. The J segment lost 9 bases and the V segment lost 5 bases, leaving 7 bases of the junction unmatched. CDR3 residues: CASSMTGWTEQFF. DNA of the CDR3: TGTGCCAGCAGTATGACAGGGTGGACTGAGCAGTTCTTC.

The chain joins TRBV29-1 to TRBJ1-2; tentative D call: TRBD1 (5 bases). Germline CDR1 and CDR2: SQVTM and ANQGSEA. CDR3 length: 14 amino acids. V lost 0 bases, J lost 4 bases, and 12 bases lay in between. The CDR3 sequence: CSVEDLGGPYGYTF. In DNA form, the CDR3 reads TGCAGCGTTGAAGACCTCGGGGGACCCTATGGCTACACCTTC.

This chain connects TRBV29-1 to TRBJ2-7, with a weak D call TRBD1 (6 bases). The germline CDR1 and CDR2 sequences are SQVTM and ANQGSEA. The CDR3 loop spans 13 amino acids. V lost 4 bases and J lost 0, with 10 bases in between. CDR3 nucleotide sequence: TGCAGCGTTGGACAGGAGAACTCCTACGAGCAGTACTTC. It specifies CSVGQENSYEQYF.

The gene calls are TRBV6-5 and TRBJ2-7; 10 bases align to TRBD1. CDR1 and CDR2 from the germline V gene are MNHEY and SVGAGI. The CDR3 consists of 14 residues. J lost 7 bases, V lost 5 bases, and 8 bases had no gene match. The CDR3 here is CASSRHGTGEEQYF. DNA for the CDR3: TGTGCCAGCAGTCGCCATGGGACAGGGGAAGAGCAGTACTTC.

A single count supports this clonotype. V is TRBV9 and J is TRBJ1-3, with D possibly matching TRBD1 (6 bases). CDR1 and CDR2 (germline): SGDLS, YYNGEE. The CDR3 sequence is 19 residues long. Trimming removed 0 bases from V and 2 bases from J, with 21 bases in between. Here the CDR3 DNA reads TGTGCCAGCAGCGTAGAGGGGGACCCGGGACACGCCACTGGAAACACCATATATTTT. Residues: CASSVEGDPGHATGNTIYF.

This chain links TRBV7-3 with TRBJ2-3; 9 bases are a match to TRBD1. Germline lookup yields CDR1 SGHTA and CDR2 FQGTGA. V shed 7 bases and J 4 bases; nucleotides not matched to a gene: 6. This CDR3 is 14 amino acids long. The CDR3 here is CASTQGAIADTQYF. The CDR3 DNA reads TGTGCCAGCACACAGGGGGCTATCGCAGATACGCAGTATTTT.

This chain connects TRBV7-8 to TRBJ2-3, with 8 bases aligning to TRBD2. The germline CDR1 and CDR2 sequences are SGHVS and FQNEAQ. Trimming cost V 5 bases and J 4 bases; bases outside gene matches: 14. The CDR3 runs to 17 residues. The CDR3: CASSPIGGADIADTQYF. The CDR3 DNA follows: TGTGCCAGCAGCCCAATCGGGGGGGCCGATATCGCAGATACGCAGTATTTT.

This sequence joins TRBV9 and TRBJ2-3; 7 bases align to TRBD2. The CDR3 totals 17 residues. With V trimmed by 3 bases and J by 1 base, 11 bases remained unmatched. Looked up from germline, CDR1 is SGDLS and CDR2 is YYNGEE. The CDR3 coding sequence is TGTGCCAGCAGCGCGGGGGGAGGAAGGTTGGGCACAGATACGCAGTATTTT. Its protein is CASSAGGGRLGTDTQYF.

This clonotype was observed a handful of times. The chain joins TRBV18 to TRBJ2-7, with D uncertain. CDR3 length equals 12 residues. Trimming pared 4 bases from V and 2 bases from J, leaving 6 bases between. The germline gives CDR1 KGHSH, CDR2 LQKENI. CDR3 nucleotide sequence: TGTGCCAGCTCACTAGAGGCCTACGAGCAGTACTTC. It encodes CASSLEAYEQYF.